This T cell receptor (beta chain) was identified during a study of blood T cell repertoires in COVID-19. Study at large: From the United States, Italy and Spain came samples of acute and convalescent COVID-19. T cells, B-cell-depleted T cells, or PBMCs supplied cDNA or gDNA.

The V segment lost 2 bases and the J segment 2 bases; nucleotides outside the gene matches: 3. Germline CDR1 and CDR2: MNHNY and SVGAGI (reference sequence). The CDR3 is made up of 15 amino acids. In the authors' workflow: Estimated nucleated cell counts came from reference gene primer amplification. TCRdb keeps only in-frame clones here, not all; method: immunoSEQ multiplex PCR. The V and J calls and the clone size are those of that table, but D and trimming were determined from the DNA. The sample has fewer than 300,000 clones; around 89% are singletons. The receptor's source is a woman between 40 and 55 years old who had recovered from COVID-19. The sequencing input was peripheral blood. V usage is TRBV6-6 and J usage is TRBJ1-5; 7 nucleotides match TRBD1. As DNA, the CDR3 is TGTGCCAGCAGTTACACAGGGGATGGCAATCAGCCCCAGCATTTT. The encoded protein is CASSYTGDGNQPQHF.